This TCR beta chain is from a study of shared clonotypes between healthy human individuals. Remarks on this clone: Distinct nucleotide sequences in the sample also encode this CDR3.

The CDR3 has 14 amino acids. Germline CDR1 reads SGHRS; CDR2 reads YFSETQ. Trimming left V 2 bases short and J 2 bases short, with 10 bases between. Deep level was the assay's run setting. TCRdb's table, derived via immunoSEQ multiplex PCR, lists solely in-frame clones and lacks some. The profile shows 2.3 million or so clones, approximately 93% of them singletons. The source material was naive CD4+ T cells from PBMCs. Subset here: CD45RA+ positively selected. The V and J genes are TRBV5-1 and TRBJ2-5; no definite D call. The sequence derives from a man younger than 35 in good health. Some clones in this sample may be carry-over from other donors' samples. The CDR3 DNA reads TGCGCCAGCAGCTTAGCCGGTCAGCAAGAGACCCAGTACTTC. Amino acids: CASSLAGQQETQYF.